This TCR beta chain emerged from a study of blood T cell repertoires in COVID-19. Turning to the study itself: The samples span acute and convalescent COVID-19 from the United States, Italy and Spain. From T cells, B-cell-depleted T cells, or PBMCs came the material, which was cDNA or gDNA.

This clone was observed a single time. Per the study methods: Amplification of reference gene primers provided the estimated nucleated cell counts. The table came from immunoSEQ multiplex PCR; TCRdb's copy has only in-frame clones and leaves some out. The DNA gave D and trimming, while V, J and clone size come from that table. In the table there are approximately 71,000 clones, 79% of which are singletons. The CDR3 contains 17 residues. Germline-derived CDR1 and CDR2 are LGHNA and YNFKEQ. With V trimmed by 1 base and J by 4 bases, 9 bases remained unmatched. Sequencing used peripheral blood. This receptor was identified in a man aged 60-69 years with active or convalescent COVID-19. The chain has TRBV4-2 and TRBJ2-3, with 9 bases that match TRBD2. The CDR3 sequence: CASSQAGASGIADTQYF. The CDR3 coding sequence is TGTGCCAGCAGCCAAGCCGGGGCTAGCGGGATAGCAGATACGCAGTATTTT.